This TCR beta chain was captured by sequencing in a study of T cell repertoires in cytomegalovirus infection. Study-level points and caveats: HLA-C-restricted, CMV-specific TCR beta clonotypes were dominant ex vivo.

Germline values: CDR1 MNHNS, CDR2 SASEGT. V was cut by 5 bases and J by 0 bases, with 11 bases left in between. The CDR3 sequence is 15 residues long. This clonotype was recorded at least ten times. Its matching antigen is unknown. TCRdb reprocessed the reads with MiXCR, giving one entry per CDR3 protein. The table records about 490,000 distinct CDR3 sequences, approximately 15% of them present only once. Sequencing was done on a sample of CD8+ T cells from PBMCs. This rearrangement joins TRBV6-1 to TRBJ2-1; TRBD1 or TRBD2 may be the D gene (5 bases each). This clonotype originated in a human donor in good health (CMV status not recorded). Some clones in this sample may be carry-over from other donors' samples. DNA for the CDR3: TGTGCCAGCAGTTGGGGACGGAGCTCCTACAATGAGCAGTTCTTC. Its protein product is CASSWGRSSYNEQFF.